The T cell receptor (beta chain) described here comes from a study of OX40 agonist ivuxolimab in advanced cancers. Study-level information: Patients received ivuxolimab, an intravenous treatment, every 2 weeks at 0.01 to 10 mg/kg. The diagnoses of dose-escalation patients were hepatocellular carcinoma, melanoma, renal cell or head and neck cancer.

The repertoire was sequenced with immunoSEQ multiplex PCR; TCRdb's copy has only in-frame clones and lacks some. Of fewer than 14,000 clones in the sample, about 85% were seen once. Trimming cost V 2 bases and J 4 bases, with 14 bases left between them. Germline values: CDR1 SGDLS, CDR2 YYNGEE. This CDR3 has 15 residues. Points on this clone: Its antigen is not identified.

General study points: On average, CD8+ T cells had more expanded clones than CD4+.

This receptor was taken from an adult with an advanced solid tumor such as melanoma, head and neck, liver or kidney cancer. The chain recombines TRBV9 with TRBJ2-3; D may correspond to TRBD1 or TRBD2 (6 bases each). This material consisted of CD4+ or CD8+ T cells sorted from blood, taken in a trial of the OX40 agonist ivuxolimab. CDR3 protein: CASSVNGGPADTQYF. As DNA, the CDR3 is TGTGCCAGCAGCGTCAATGGGGGGCCTGCAGATACGCAGTATTTT.